These T cell receptor beta chains were read from a single sample in a study of a mutant IDH1 vaccine in newly diagnosed glioma. Some clones are missing from TCRdb's copy, which holds only in-frame ones; the method was immunoSEQ multiplex PCR. Here the sample spans around 89,000 clones, about four fifths being singletons. Sequences were derived from PBMCs, sampled from a glioma patient treated with radiotherapy, temozolomide or both. The receptors were gathered from a woman aged 45 to 65 with glioma. The CDR3 runs from the conserved cysteine through the conserved F or W. D genes are given only for firm matches. Clone size is not always given. Where it is, it says once, few, many or a class for expanded clones.

D	size	V	J	CDR3	DNA
-	-	TRBV7-9	TRBJ2-2	CASSFTGTQNTGELFF	TGTGCCAGCAGCTTTACCGGGACACAGAACACCGGGGAGCTGTTTTTT
TRBD1	-	TRBV5-1	TRBJ2-2	CATRTGLNTGELFF	TGCGCCACCAGGACAGGTCTGAACACCGGGGAGCTGTTTTTT
-	-	TRBV11-2	TRBJ1-4	CASSPTLDREKLFF	TGTGCCAGCAGCCCAACCCTAGACAGGGAAAAACTGTTTTTT
-	-	TRBV7-9	TRBJ1-2	CASSTTTAFYGYTF	TGTGCCAGCAGCACTACGACAGCCTTCTATGGCTACACCTTC
-	-	TRBV7-9	TRBJ1-1	CASSLGSPSHTEAFF	TGTGCCAGCAGCTTAGGGTCCCCAAGTCACACTGAAGCTTTCTTT
-	-	TRBV27	TRBJ2-3	CASSSTGGRTDTQYF	TGTGCCAGCAGCTCTACCGGGGGGCGCACAGATACGCAGTATTTT
TRBD1	-	TRBV7-6	TRBJ2-1	CASSSSLQGRQFF	TGTGCCAGCAGCTCCAGCTTACAGGGGAGACAGTTCTTC
-	-	TRBV6-5	TRBJ1-3	CASSRGGAGNTIYF	TGTGCCAGCAGCCGGGGGGGCGCTGGAAACACCATATATTTT
TRBD2	-	TRBV2	TRBJ2-5	CASSGLAGGPATQYF	TGTGCCAGCAGTGGACTAGCGGGGGGCCCTGCGACCCAGTACTTC
-	-	TRBV10-3	TRBJ1-3	CAISESGIRSGNTIYF	TGTGCCATCAGTGAGTCTGGGATCCGGTCGGGAAACACCATATATTTT
TRBD1	-	TRBV19	TRBJ2-2	CASSGTANTGELFF	TGTGCCAGTTCCGGGACAGCGAACACCGGGGAGCTGTTTTTT
-	-	TRBV5-6	TRBJ1-2	CASSLEDGLYGYTF	TGTGCCAGCAGCTTGGAGGACGGCCTCTATGGCTACACCTTC
TRBD2	-	TRBV2	TRBJ2-3	CASSRSGVGSDTQYF	TGTGCCAGCAGTCGTAGCGGGGTGGGCTCAGATACGCAGTATTTT
-	-	TRBV28	TRBJ1-2	CASSPPRGSGYTF	TGTGCCAGCAGTCCCCCGAGAGGGTCTGGCTACACCTTC
TRBD2	-	TRBV28	TRBJ2-7	CASSAQGRGVYEQYF	TGTGCCAGCAGTGCCCAGGGGCGGGGGGTCTACGAGCAGTACTTC
TRBD1	-	TRBV4-1	TRBJ2-1	CASSQDETGGYNEQFF	TGCGCCAGCAGCCAAGATGAGACAGGGGGGTACAATGAGCAGTTCTTC
TRBD1	-	TRBV28	TRBJ2-7	CASSLPLGQGHEQYF	TGTGCCAGCAGTTTACCCCTCGGACAGGGCCACGAGCAGTACTTC
TRBD1	-	TRBV10-3	TRBJ2-5	CAISESGTGGGQETQYF	TGTGCCATCAGTGAGTCGGGGACAGGGGGAGGCCAAGAGACCCAGTACTTC
-	-	TRBV7-3	TRBJ1-1	CASIQSGGWTEAFF	TGTGCCAGCATCCAATCGGGTGGGTGGACTGAAGCTTTCTTT
-	-	TRBV7-2	TRBJ2-1	CASSLGGGNEFF	TGTGCCAGCAGCTTAGGTGGAGGGAACGAGTTCTTC
-	-	TRBV9	TRBJ2-3	CASSVVAGFVGTDTQYF	TGTGCCAGCAGCGTAGTGGCAGGGTTTGTGGGCACAGATACGCAGTATTTT
TRBD2	once	TRBV7-8	TRBJ2-3	CASSLAVAGGREDTQYF	TGTGCCAGCAGCTTAGCGGTAGCGGGGGGGCGTGAAGATACGCAGTATTTT
TRBD1	-	TRBV6-5	TRBJ2-7	CASRPRDRAYEQYF	TGTGCCAGCAGACCAAGGGACAGGGCCTACGAGCAGTACTTC
TRBD2	-	TRBV5-5	TRBJ2-3	CASSKPTSGVTTDTQYF	TGTGCCAGCAGCAAGCCGACTAGCGGGGTGACCACAGATACGCAGTATTTT
-	-	TRBV6-6	TRBJ1-5	CASMVTGGNQPQHF	TGTGCCAGCATGGTGACAGGCGGCAATCAGCCCCAGCATTTT
-	-	TRBV18	TRBJ1-1	CASSPPGLGLITEAFF	TGTGCCAGCTCACCACCGGGTCTAGGGCTGATCACTGAAGCTTTCTTT
TRBD1	-	TRBV6-5	TRBJ2-7	CASSRSGTGPLEQYF	TGTGCCAGCAGCCGATCCGGGACAGGGCCCCTCGAGCAGTACTTC
TRBD2	-	TRBV5-1	TRBJ2-3	CASSPTSGGTADTQYF	TGCGCCAGCAGTCCGACTAGCGGGGGAACCGCAGATACGCAGTATTTT
-	-	TRBV6-5	TRBJ2-7	CASSYRRVPSYEQYF	TGTGCCAGCAGTTACCGGAGGGTCCCTTCCTACGAGCAGTACTTC
TRBD1	-	TRBV13	TRBJ1-6	CASSYYRGQRKSTNSPLHF	TGTGCCAGCAGCTATTACAGGGGGCAGAGAAAGAGTACGAATTCACCCCTCCACTTT
TRBD1	-	TRBV11-2	TRBJ2-5	CASSLGGTAETQYF	TGTGCCAGCAGCTTAGGGGGGACAGCGGAGACCCAGTACTTC
-	-	TRBV27	TRBJ1-2	CASSVRVGYGYTF	TGTGCCAGCAGCGTCAGGGTGGGCTATGGCTACACCTTC
-	-	TRBV19	TRBJ1-3	CASSYPENTIYF	TGTGCCAGTAGTTACCCCGAAAACACCATATATTTT
TRBD1	-	TRBV9	TRBJ2-7	CASRTTDRGIDEQYF	TGTGCCAGCAGGACCACGGACAGGGGGATCGACGAGCAGTACTTC
-	-	TRBV14	TRBJ1-1	CASSQGSRGGYAEAFF	TGTGCCAGCAGCCAAGGGTCCCGCGGGGGATATGCTGAAGCTTTCTTT
-	-	TRBV15	TRBJ1-5	CATSRDKGQNQPQHF	TGTGCCACCAGCAGAGATAAAGGCCAGAATCAGCCCCAGCATTTT
-	once	TRBV5-1	TRBJ2-2	CASSFSRGAVNTGELFF	TGCGCCAGCAGCTTCTCCCGGGGGGCCGTGAACACCGGGGAGCTGTTTTTT
-	-	TRBV11-2	TRBJ1-5	CASGLGQGNQPQHF	TGTGCCAGCGGCTTAGGACAAGGCAATCAGCCCCAGCATTTT
-	-	TRBV6-6	TRBJ2-7	CASSKPGGEQYF	TGTGCCAGCAGTAAACCAGGAGGCGAGCAGTACTTC
-	-	TRBV30	TRBJ2-1	CAWSTIEEGYDNEQFF	TGTGCCTGGAGTACCATCGAGGAAGGGTACGACAATGAGCAGTTCTTC
TRBD2	-	TRBV9	TRBJ2-7	CASSSPGLAGAGAEQYF	TGTGCCAGCAGCTCACCGGGACTAGCGGGGGCAGGGGCCGAGCAGTACTTC
TRBD2	-	TRBV7-2	TRBJ2-2	CASSPRTSGENTGELFF	TGTGCCAGCAGCCCCCGGACTAGCGGGGAGAACACCGGGGAGCTGTTTTTT
-	-	TRBV5-4	TRBJ1-1	CASSPGGGVNTEAFF	TGTGCCAGCAGCCCGGGCGGGGGGGTGAACACTGAAGCTTTCTTT
-	-	TRBV7-9	TRBJ1-6	CASSGFLSNRLSGSPLHF	TGTGCCAGCAGCGGCTTTCTGAGCAATAGACTATCTGGGTCACCCCTCCACTTT
-	-	TRBV5-1	TRBJ1-1	CASNTGPNTEAFF	TGCGCCAGCAACACAGGACCGAACACTGAAGCTTTCTTT